Below, 21 T cell receptor beta chains from the same sample are listed, as sequenced in a study of blood T cell repertoires in COVID-19. Data came from immunoSEQ multiplex PCR; TCRdb stores just in-frame clones and leaves some out. The table lists under 35,000 clones, approximately 88% of them singletons. The sequencing input was peripheral blood. These receptors were obtained from a man in his 60s with active COVID-19.

V gene TRBV5-1 combines with J gene TRBJ2-3; possibly TRBD2 for D (7 bases). This CDR3 is 15 amino acids long. The germline V gene has CDR1 SGHRS and CDR2 YFSETQ. V was shortened by 6 bases and J by 7 bases, with 21 bases between the two germline ends. CDR3 DNA: TGCGCCAGCAACAGGGAGGGAGGGCCGGGACATACGCAGTATTTT. It encodes CASNREGGPGHTQYF.

This clone was detected only a few times. This chain joins TRBV4-1 and TRBJ2-5; D call uncertain. Germline-derived CDR1 and CDR2 are MGHRA and YSYEKL. The ends were cut back, 0 bases at V and 3 bases at J, with 8 bases in the middle. This CDR3 has 14 residues. For the CDR3, the DNA is TGCGCCAGCAGCCAAGAGTACGGTAAAGAGACCCAGTACTTC. The encoded protein is CASSQEYGKETQYF.

The CDR3 here is CASSLRRASGRAENEQYF. CDR3 sequence (DNA): TGTGCCAGCAGCTTAAGGAGGGCTAGCGGGAGGGCCGAGAACGAGCAGTACTTC. The chain employs TRBV7-9 and TRBJ2-7, with 12 bases fitting TRBD2. Per the germline V gene, CDR1 is SEHNR and CDR2 is FQNEAQ (reference sequence). This CDR3 contains 18 residues. V lost 2 bases, J lost 5 bases, and 13 bases stayed unmatched. Full variable domain (outside the CDR3, taken from reference TRBV7-9 and TRBJ2-7): DTGVSQNPRHKITKRGQNVTFRCDPISEHNRLYWYRQTLGQGPEFLTYFQNEAQLEKSRLLSDRFSAERPKGSFSTLEIQRTEQGDSAMYLCASSLRRASGRAENEQYFGPGTRLTVT.

As to this clone: Germline and junction disagree at one end, which may indicate a read error. The J gene is TRBJ2-3, the V gene TRBV7-7; 8 bases fit TRBD1. Germline values: CDR1 SSHAT, CDR2 FNYEAQ (reference sequence). The CDR3 has 14 amino acids. The CDR3, as DNA: TGTGCTAGCAGCTCGGACAGGGAGTCAGATACGCAGTATTTT. As protein: CASSSDRESDTQYF. Full variable domain (missing parts from reference TRBV7-7 and TRBJ2-3): GAGVSQSPRYKVTKRGQDVTLRCDPISSHATLYWYQQALGQGPEFLTYFNYEAQPDKSGLPSDRFSAERPEGSISTLTIQRTEQRDSAMYRCASSSDRESDTQYFGPGTRLTVL.

This clone was recorded once. The CDR3 here is CASRAGRNTEAFF. CDR3 coding DNA: TGTGCCAGCAGGGCGGGCAGGAACACTGAAGCTTTCTTT. The gene calls are TRBV12-3 or TRBV12-4 and TRBJ1-1; D gene ambiguous. V lost 6 bases and J 1 base, leaving 9 bases between the germline ends. There are 13 residues in the CDR3.

This CDR3 reads CASSLGLGLAALGETQYF. CDR3 nucleotides: TGTGCCAGCAGCTTGGGGTTGGGACTAGCGGCATTGGGAGAGACCCAGTACTTC. The chain joins TRBV11-2 to TRBJ2-5; TRBD2 agrees at 11 bases. V dropped 3 bases and J dropped 4; count of bases not matched to a gene: 13. CDR1 is SGHAT, CDR2 FQNNGV, per germline. CDR3 length: 18 residues.

This rearrangement joins TRBV20-1 to TRBJ2-1; tentative D call: TRBD1 (7 bases). V lost 2 bases and J lost 12, with 11 bases in between. This CDR3 comprises 11 residues. CDR1 and CDR2 (germline): DFQATT, SNEGSKA (reference sequence). CDR3 region: CSARRQGGQFF. The CDR3 DNA reads TGCAGTGCTAGACGCCAGGGGGGGCAGTTCTTC.

V usage is TRBV12-3 or TRBV12-4 and J usage is TRBJ1-2; D possibly corresponds to TRBD1 (6 bases). V was shortened by 2 bases and J by 8 bases, with 12 bases between the two germline ends. The CDR3 spans 13 residues. The CDR3 DNA reads as TGTGCCAGCAGTTTAATTGGGGGCGCCGGCTACACCTTC. Translating it yields CASSLIGGAGYTF.

This clone was observed a single time. The chain employs TRBV7-6 and TRBJ2-3, with TRBD1 matching over 9 bases. Germline CDR1 is SGHVS and CDR2 is FNYEAQ. The CDR3 consists of 18 residues. Germline trimming cut 3 bases from V and 3 bases from J; bases unmatched to any gene: 13. The CDR3 DNA reads as TGTGCCAGCAGCTTTAGGGGTGGACAGGGGACGAGAACAGATACGCAGTATTTT. It specifies CASSFRGGQGTRTDTQYF. Supplemented by reference TRBV7-6 and TRBJ2-3, the full variable domain reads GAGVSQSPRYKVTKRGQDVALRCDPISGHVSLYWYRQALGQGPEFLTYFNYEAQQDKSGLPNDRFSAERPEGSISTLTIQRTEQRDSAMYRCASSFRGGQGTRTDTQYFGPGTRLTVL.

This rearrangement joins TRBV7-2 to TRBJ2-1; TRBD2 agrees at 7 bases. CDR1 is SGHTA, CDR2 FQGNSA, per germline. There are 16 residues in the CDR3. Trimming at V came to 1 base and at J to 2 bases, leaving 5 bases not matched to a gene. The DNA of the CDR3 is TGTGCCAGCAGCTTAGGGACTAGTCTTGCCTACAATGAGCAGTTCTTC. As protein: CASSLGTSLAYNEQFF.

The chain couples TRBV7-2 to TRBJ1-6; no clear D gene. The CDR3 totals 14 residues. Germline V gives CDR1 SGHTA, CDR2 FQGNSA. V was cut by 1 base and J by 5 bases, with 6 bases left in between. The CDR3 DNA reads TGTGCCAGCAGCTTAGTGGGCGATAATTCACCCCTCCACTTT. Translated, it gives CASSLVGDNSPLHF.

CDR3 DNA: TGTGCCAGCAGTGACGACCTTGGGGGGACAGGTGATCAGCCCCAGCATTTT. This encodes CASSDDLGGTGDQPQHF. This chain joins TRBV6-4 and TRBJ1-5, with 8 positions matching TRBD1. The CDR3 totals 17 residues. The junction had 11 bases not matched to a gene; V was cut back by 2 bases and J by 5 bases. Germline values: CDR1 MRHNA, CDR2 SNTAGT.

The table lists this clone with a count of one. The chain couples TRBV19 to TRBJ2-7, with 9 bases identical to TRBD2. Germline CDR1 LNHDA, CDR2 SQIVND (reference sequence). J gave up 0 bases and V 7 bases, and 10 bases lay outside the gene matches. This CDR3 is built from 16 residues. Here the CDR3 DNA reads TGTGCCAGTACTGCTAGCGGGAAGGGGAGCTCCTACGAGCAGTACTTC. Its translation is CASTASGKGSSYEQYF.

The chain is built from TRBV18 and TRBJ2-7, with 7 nucleotides matching TRBD2. The germline V gene encodes CDR1 KGHSH and CDR2 LQKENI. With 1 base clipped from V and 5 bases from J, the junction kept 14 bases outside the gene matches. The CDR3 length is 17 residues. As DNA, the CDR3 is TGTGCCAGCTCACCACTTGGGGCTAGCGGAAGTTGGGACGAGCAGTACTTC. Protein product: CASSPLGASGSWDEQYF.

This clone has just a few counts. The J gene is TRBJ2-2, the V gene TRBV2, with D maybe TRBD1 (5 bases). The CDR3 consists of 15 residues. V lost 7 bases to trimming and J lost 6 bases, with 18 bases between them. Per germline, CDR1 SNHLY and CDR2 FYNNEI. CDR3 in DNA: TGTGCCAGCACCATAGGAGCAGGGTTCCCCGGGGAGCTGTTTTTT. As protein: CASTIGAGFPGELFF.

The rearrangement links TRBV7-6 to TRBJ2-7; the D gene is possibly TRBD2 (6 bases). The CDR3 is made up of 15 amino acids. From germline, CDR1 is SGHVS and CDR2 FNYEAQ. Trimming took off 3 bases at V and 4 bases at J, with 16 bases between the two ends. This CDR3 reads CASSFGSGPTYEQYF. For the CDR3, the DNA is TGTGCCAGCAGCTTCGGAAGCGGGCCTACGTACGAGCAGTACTTC.

This clone was counted once. The chain employs TRBV7-9 and TRBJ2-5, with D possibly matching TRBD1 (5 bases). Germline-derived CDR1 and CDR2 are SEHNR and FQNEAQ (reference sequence). The CDR3 is made up of 16 amino acids. Deletions cut 3 bases from V and 5 bases from J, with 19 bases between. The CDR3 sequence: CASSFGGLRDRETQYF. CDR3 in DNA: TGTGCCAGCAGCTTCGGTGGTCTCAGGGATAGGGAGACCCAGTACTTC.

This chain uses TRBV27 with TRBJ2-1, with 7 positions matching TRBD1. The V segment lost 4 bases and the J segment 9 bases; nucleotides outside the gene matches: 18. CDR3 length: 17 amino acids. Germline loops: CDR1 MNHEY, CDR2 SMNVEV (reference sequence). CDR3 coding DNA: TGTGCCAGCAGTTCGGGGACAGTCGCTATGTTAATTGGTGAGCAGTTCTTC. It encodes CASSSGTVAMLIGEQFF.

The chain combines TRBV15 with TRBJ2-1, with TRBD2 identical over 9 bases. Germline CDR1 LNHNV, CDR2 YYDKDF (reference sequence). J lost 7 bases, V lost 1 base, and 8 bases had no gene match. The CDR3 contains 16 residues. As DNA, the CDR3 is TGTGCCACCAGCAGAGGAGTAGCGGGAGTTGGGAATGAGCAGTTCTTC. Its protein product is CATSRGVAGVGNEQFF. Full variable domain (rest looked up from reference TRBV15 and TRBJ2-1): DAMVIQNPRYQVTQFGKPVTLSCSQTLNHNVMYWYQQKSSQAPKLLFHYYDKDFNNEADTPDNFQSRRPNTSFCFLDIRSPGLGDTAMYLCATSRGVAGVGNEQFFGPGTRLTVL.

This chain joins TRBV7-2 and TRBJ2-5, with D possibly TRBD2 on 6 matching bases. Deletions cut 3 bases from V and 7 bases from J, with 12 bases between. The CDR3 totals 13 residues. Germline CDR1 and CDR2: SGHTA and FQGNSA. The DNA for the CDR3 is TGTGCCAGCAGCTTTACGGGAGAGGTGACCCAGTACTTC. Its protein is CASSFTGEVTQYF.

J is TRBJ2-7 and V is TRBV4-1; the match to TRBD2 covers 12 bases. Per germline, CDR1 MGHRA and CDR2 YSYEKL. The CDR3 sequence is 15 residues long. The V gene end was trimmed by 2 bases and the J gene end by 6 bases; junction bases not matched to a gene: 5. CDR3 bases: TGCGCCAGCAGCCAATTGACTAGCGGGAGTAGCGAGCAGTACTTC. Translating gives CASSQLTSGSSEQYF.